Below, 23 T cell receptor beta chains from the same sample are listed, as sequenced in a study of blood T cell repertoires in COVID-19. The table came from immunoSEQ multiplex PCR; TCRdb's copy has only in-frame clones and leaves some out. Counted here are 190,000 or so clones, roughly four fifths occurring once; the ten biggest clones make up 7.5% to 10%. Input material: PBMCs or T cells enriched from blood (not recorded which). The receptors here all came from a man in his forties who had recovered from COVID-19.

The V gene is TRBV7-9, the J gene TRBJ2-1; weak D call: TRBD1 (6 bases). Trimming cost V 1 base and J 15 bases, with 13 bases left between them. The CDR3 is made up of 12 amino acids. Looked up from germline, CDR1 is SEHNR and CDR2 is FQNEAQ (reference sequence). CDR3 in DNA: TGTGCCAGCAGCTTAGTAAACAGGGAGTGGTTCTTC. It translates to CASSLVNREWFF.

J is TRBJ1-2 and V is TRBV14; possible D gene TRBD1, 5 bases. This CDR3 spans 14 amino acids. Trimming took off 6 bases at V and 7 bases at J, with 18 bases between the two ends. Germline V lookup: CDR1 SGHDN, CDR2 FVKESK. The DNA of the CDR3 is TGTGCCAGCAGAAATCAGGGATCGGTATCTGGCTACACCTTC. This gives the protein CASRNQGSVSGYTF.

The V gene is TRBV4-2, the J gene TRBJ1-5, with D perhaps matching TRBD1 (5 bases). This CDR3 is 13 amino acids long. Germline CDR1 is LGHNA and CDR2 is YNFKEQ. V was cut by 4 bases and J by 5 bases, with 9 bases left in between. The CDR3 sequence is CASSRGGDQPQHF. CDR3 DNA sequence: TGTGCCAGCAGCCGGGGGGGGGATCAGCCCCAGCATTTT.

This sequence joins TRBV9 and TRBJ2-1; tentative D call: TRBD1 (7 bases). CDR1 is SGDLS and CDR2 is YYNGEE in the germline V gene. V was cut by 2 bases and J by 6 bases, with 15 bases left in between. The CDR3 is made up of 15 amino acids. The CDR3, as DNA: TGTGCCAGCAGCGTTACAGGGGCCGGGGGCAATGAGCAGTTCTTC. This codes for CASSVTGAGGNEQFF.

This chain connects TRBV29-1 to TRBJ1-2; 7 bases fit TRBD1. The CDR3 contains 12 residues. J gave up 8 bases and V 7 bases, and 10 bases lay outside the gene matches. The germline gives CDR1 SQVTM, CDR2 ANQGSEA. DNA of the CDR3: TGCAGCGCTAAGACAGGGTTGGAAGGCTACACCTTC. The encoded protein is CSAKTGLEGYTF. Full variable domain (rest looked up from reference TRBV29-1 and TRBJ1-2): SAVISQKPSRDICQRGTSLTIQCQVDSQVTMMFWYRQQPGQSLTLIATANQGSEATYESGFVIDKFPISRPNLTFSTLTVSNMSPEDSSIYLCSAKTGLEGYTFGSGTRLTVV.

The rearrangement links TRBV11-2 to TRBJ2-7; 9 nucleotides line up with TRBD2. There are 15 residues in the CDR3. With V trimmed by 2 bases and J by 0 bases, 2 bases remained unmatched. CDR1 is SGHAT, CDR2 FQNNGV, per germline. CDR3 in amino acids: CASSLSGGPSYEQYF. CDR3 in DNA: TGTGCCAGCAGCTTAAGCGGGGGGCCCTCCTACGAGCAGTACTTC.

The gene calls are TRBV5-5 and TRBJ1-1, with D possibly TRBD1 on 5 matching bases. The CDR3 totals 13 residues. Germline CDR1 is SGHKS and CDR2 is YYEKEE (reference sequence). V was trimmed by 4 bases and J by 2 bases, leaving 9 bases between them. The CDR3 nucleotides are TGTGCCAGCAGCCGACAGTTAAACACTGAAGCTTTCTTT. This sequence encodes CASSRQLNTEAFF.

The gene calls are TRBV5-1 and TRBJ2-1, with D possibly matching TRBD1 (5 bases). The CDR3 is made up of 13 amino acids. The V gene lost 3 bases and the J gene lost 8 bases, with 12 bases spanning the gap. The germline gives CDR1 SGHRS, CDR2 YFSETQ. The CDR3 protein is CASSSPPGYEQFF. CDR3 coding DNA: TGCGCCAGCAGCTCGCCCCCAGGGTATGAGCAGTTCTTC.

The chain combines TRBV5-1 with TRBJ2-1, with D perhaps matching TRBD1 (6 bases). Germline V CDR1 and CDR2: SGHRS, YFSETQ. The CDR3 runs 14 residues. V was clipped by 3 bases and J by 8 bases, with 15 bases between them. The CDR3 loop reads CASSWSTGPDEQFF. CDR3 in DNA: TGCGCCAGCAGCTGGAGTACAGGGCCGGATGAGCAGTTCTTC.

J is TRBJ1-5 and V is TRBV6-5, with 8 bases that match TRBD1. Losses at the gene ends were 6 bases for V and 5 bases for J; bases not matched to a gene: 9. The germline gives CDR1 MNHEY, CDR2 SVGAGI. The CDR3 covers 15 residues. The CDR3 spells CASRKAGGPYQPQHF. In DNA form, the CDR3 reads TGTGCCAGCAGAAAGGCAGGGGGCCCTTATCAGCCCCAGCATTTT.

The V gene is TRBV24-1, the J gene TRBJ2-2, with D tentatively TRBD2 (5 bases). The CDR3 extends over 14 amino acids. Trimming cost V 5 bases and J 5 bases, with 11 bases left between them. CDR1 and CDR2 (germline): KGHDR, SFDVKD. The CDR3 nucleotides are TGTGCCACCAGTGGGCCCCCGGGGACCGGGGAGCTGTTTTTT. As protein: CATSGPPGTGELFF.

This clone was seen once. The chain links TRBV5-1 to TRBJ1-6; 7 bases line up with TRBD1. J was trimmed by 9 bases and V by 5 bases; bases with no gene match: 11. This CDR3 is 15 amino acids long. Per the germline V gene, CDR1 is SGHRS and CDR2 is YFSETQ. The CDR3 is CASSGTAGFGSPLHF. CDR3 in DNA: TGCGCCAGCAGTGGGACAGCTGGCTTTGGTTCACCCCTCCACTTT. Full variable domain (rest looked up from reference TRBV5-1 and TRBJ1-6): KAGVTQTPRYLIKTRGQQVTLSCSPISGHRSVSWYQQTPGQGLQFLFEYFSETQRNKGNFPGRFSGRQFSNSRSEMNVSTLELGDSALYLCASSGTAGFGSPLHFGNGTRLTVT.

The genes are TRBV2 and TRBJ1-1, with D possibly being TRBD1 (5 bases). CDR3 length: 14 amino acids. Germline-derived CDR1 and CDR2 are SNHLY and FYNNEI. The V end lost 7 bases, the J end lost 1 base, and 13 bases lay between the germline ends. Here the CDR3 DNA reads TGTGCCAGCACCCTCGCCGGGGGGAACACTGAAGCTTTCTTT. Amino acid sequence: CASTLAGGNTEAFF.

V is TRBV2 and J is TRBJ1-2; 7 positions agree with TRBD1. V trimming: 5 bases; J trimming: 3 bases; junction bases outside the gene matches: 3. Germline CDR1 and CDR2: SNHLY and FYNNEI. There are 13 residues in the CDR3. The CDR3 DNA is TGTGCCAGCAGTCGGGGACAGTACTATGGCTACACCTTC. Protein sequence: CASSRGQYYGYTF.

V and J are TRBV19 and TRBJ2-1; possibly TRBD2 for D (6 bases). CDR1 and CDR2 (germline): LNHDA, SQIVND (reference sequence). Trimming pared 6 bases from V and 9 bases from J, leaving 15 bases between. This CDR3 is 13 amino acids long. The CDR3 DNA is TGTGCCAGTAGAAGATCCAGGCGGGGTGAGCAGTTCTTC. Its protein product is CASRRSRRGEQFF.

V and J are TRBV19 and TRBJ1-2, with TRBD1 as a possible D gene (6 bases). The CDR3 consists of 16 residues. Trimming shortened V by 4 bases and J by 7 bases, and 22 bases separated the two germline ends. Per germline, CDR1 LNHDA and CDR2 SQIVND (reference sequence). Here the CDR3 DNA reads TGTGCCAGTAGTACATTCCCGTTGACAGGACTGGGTGGCTACACCTTC. Translated, it gives CASSTFPLTGLGGYTF.

The chain is built from TRBV27 and TRBJ1-5, with a possible D match to TRBD1 (5 bases). This CDR3 is 15 amino acids long. Germline CDR1 and CDR2: MNHEY and SMNVEV (reference sequence). Trimming cost V 1 base and J 4 bases, with 11 bases left between them. In nucleotides, the CDR3 is TGTGCCAGCAGTTTATTTGCAGGGCTAAATCAGCCCCAGCATTTT. Translating gives CASSLFAGLNQPQHF.

V and J are TRBV2 and TRBJ2-1; D is possibly TRBD2 (5 bases). This CDR3 contains 14 residues. V was cut by 4 bases and J by 3 bases, with 10 bases left in between. Germline values: CDR1 SNHLY, CDR2 FYNNEI. CDR3 DNA sequence: TGTGCCAGCAGTGGGGAGTCGGACTACAATGAGCAGTTCTTC. Residues: CASSGESDYNEQFF. The complete variable domain, with remaining parts taken from reference TRBV2 and TRBJ2-1, reads EPEVTQTPSHQVTQMGQEVILRCVPISNHLYFYWYRQILGQKVEFLVSFYNNEISEKSEIFDDQFSVERPDGSNFTLKIRSTKLEDSAMYFCASSGESDYNEQFFGPGTRLTVL.

This clone was picked up many times. The chain joins TRBV10-3 to TRBJ2-7; weak D call: TRBD1 (6 bases). Germline CDR1 and CDR2: ENHRY and SYGVKD. This CDR3 contains 17 residues. V was clipped by 4 bases and J by 0 bases, with 19 bases between them. The CDR3 coding sequence is TGTGCCATCAGTGGGTCGGCAGGGGATAGCTTCTCCTACGAGCAGTACTTC. This encodes CAISGSAGDSFSYEQYF.

The chain is built from TRBV18 and TRBJ1-2; 7 bases agree with TRBD1. The germline CDR1 and CDR2 sequences are KGHSH and LQKENI. The CDR3 has 13 residues. Trimming took 3 bases from V and 8 from J; bases not matched to a gene: 6. The DNA for the CDR3 is TGTGCCAGCTCACCGGAGACAGGGCTCGGCTACACCTTC. Its translation: CASSPETGLGYTF.

In this sample, this clone turned up once. The genes are TRBV5-1 and TRBJ2-7; the D gene is possibly TRBD1 (5 bases). Trimming shortened V by 5 bases and J by 2 bases, and 11 bases separated the two germline ends. This CDR3 comprises 13 residues. Germline CDR1 SGHRS, CDR2 YFSETQ. CDR3 coding DNA: TGCGCCAGCAGATATTCGACAGCCTACGAGCAGTACTTC. It specifies CASRYSTAYEQYF.

The chain carries TRBV5-1 and TRBJ1-4; D gene uncertain. V lost 3 bases to trimming and J lost 3 bases, with 6 bases between them. The V gene's germline CDR1 is SGHRS and CDR2 YFSETQ. This CDR3 has 13 residues. The CDR3 DNA sequence: TGCGCCAGCAGCTCTCCCTCTAATGAAAAACTGTTTTTT. Translating it yields CASSSPSNEKLFF.

This rearrangement joins TRBV5-1 to TRBJ2-1; 13 bases are a match to TRBD2. The CDR3 spans 15 residues. V gave up 0 bases and J gave up 9 bases; unmatched junction bases: 3. The germline V gene has CDR1 SGHRS and CDR2 YFSETQ. The CDR3 sequence: CASSLGGLAGREQFF. The CDR3 region has the DNA TGCGCCAGCAGCTTGGGGGGACTAGCGGGACGTGAGCAGTTCTTC.